This T cell receptor beta chain originates from a study of blood T cell repertoires in COVID-19. Background on the study: T cells, B-cell-depleted T cells, or PBMCs supplied cDNA or gDNA.

Authors' analysis steps: Amplification of reference gene primers provided the estimated nucleated cell counts. Profiling relied on immunoSEQ multiplex PCR, and the TCRdb table lists in-frame clones only, not all of them. The DNA gave D and trimming, while V, J and clone size come from that table. The table includes roughly 100,000 clones, around 90% detected once. Trimming at V came to 5 bases and at J to 4 bases, leaving 8 bases not matched to a gene. The CDR3 extends over 15 amino acids. Germline-derived CDR1 and CDR2 are SGHRS and YFSETQ. Specimen: peripheral blood. The rearrangement uses TRBV5-1 and TRBJ1-2, with 10 bases aligning to TRBD1. This receptor was taken from a woman aged 60-75 years with acute or convalescent COVID-19. Here the CDR3 DNA reads TGCGCCAGCAGGGGAAGACAGGGGGCAAGCTATGGCTACACCTTC. As protein: CASRGRQGASYGYTF.